This T cell receptor beta chain originates from a study of blood T cell repertoires in COVID-19 (dated by TCRdb to about 2020). The study in broad terms: Samples from collaborators originated in the United States, Italy and Spain and spanned both the acute and convalescent phases of COVID-19. The prospective study material was composed of cDNA or gDNA derived from T cells, B-cell-depleted T cells, or PBMCs. Nearly every sample came with metadata listing a de-identified subject ID, COVID-19 status, age in years and sex. The samples were drawn from two sources: the first 160 participants of the ongoing ImmuneRACE study, and 1,000 to 1,500 subjects contributed by 6 global collaborators. The dataset comprised deeply sampled blood TCRbeta repertoires from subjects exposed to, actively infected with, or recovered from COVID-19. A freely available public database, intended as a resource for researchers studying the immune response to SARS-CoV-2, is where the repertoires were released. HLA class I and class II types, where available, came from metadata supplied by the sample provider rather than from assay-based typing. Study-level results and caveats: The amount of clinical and demographic metadata varied by source and participant and was provided uncurated.

TCRbeta CDR3 regions were amplified from genomic DNA by means of the immunoSEQ Assay, a bias-controlled multiplex PCR. The paper's data handling went like this. The number of nucleated cells in each sample was estimated from the amplification of reference gene primers within the assay. To quantify the absolute abundance of each unique TCRbeta CDR3 rearrangement, sequence reads were collapsed and filtered. For each sample, productive Simpson clonality was calculated by taking the square root of Simpson's diversity index across productive rearrangements. The clones in this table, taken by TCRdb from immuneACCESS, are in-frame only. Not every clone is retained; where verified, under half of the shortfall comes from an unresolved V gene, and the cause of the rest is unknown. V and J calls plus clone size are reproduced from that table; the DNA served to infer D and trimming. Present in this sample are almost 400,000 clones, 88% of which were seen just once. The ten largest make up more than 0.85% of the sample.

Participants in the prospective study were aged about 18 to 90 years, lived in under 30 United States geographic areas, and enrolled through a virtual design. In the prospective study, cohorts were assigned on the basis of participant-reported clinical history obtained from a screening survey and a study questionnaire. In the prospective study, mobile phlebotomists collected whole blood, serum and a nasopharyngeal or oropharyngeal swab from each participant. Prospective study participants could optionally give additional blood draws and questionnaires over an approximately 2-month period. Before DNA extraction, prospective study blood samples were shipped either frozen or at room temperature. Clipping removes 10 bases from V and 5 bases from J, with 7 as the unmatched junction base count. From cysteine to phenylalanine, the CDR3 is 14 amino acids long. The read is trimmed to its CDR3 DNA, 42 bases read in frame from base 1. CDR1 and CDR2 (SNHLY, FYNNEI) derive from the germline V gene.

As to this clone: The target of this receptor is not known. The input lacks base qualities; no much larger clone sits a single base away.

The rearranged segments are TRBV2 and TRBJ1-6; TRBD1 matches 8 bases in the middle. Sequenced: PBMCs or T cells enriched from blood (not recorded which). The receptor was isolated from a woman between 25 and 40 years old with acute COVID-19. The DNA is TGTGCCACCAGGACAGGGATCGATAATTCACCCCTCCACTTT. Its protein reads: CATRTGIDNSPLHF.